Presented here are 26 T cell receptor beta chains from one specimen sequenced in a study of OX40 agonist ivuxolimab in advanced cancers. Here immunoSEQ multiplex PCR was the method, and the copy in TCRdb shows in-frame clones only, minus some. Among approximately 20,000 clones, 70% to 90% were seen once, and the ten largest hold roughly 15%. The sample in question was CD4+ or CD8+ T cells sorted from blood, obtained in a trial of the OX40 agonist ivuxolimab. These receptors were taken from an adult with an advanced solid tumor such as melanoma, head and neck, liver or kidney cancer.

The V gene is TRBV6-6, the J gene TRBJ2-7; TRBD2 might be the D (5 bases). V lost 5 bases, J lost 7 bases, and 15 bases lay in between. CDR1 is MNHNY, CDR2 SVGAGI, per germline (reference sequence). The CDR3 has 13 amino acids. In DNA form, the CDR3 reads TGTGCCAGCAGTCCGTCCCGCTGGAGGGAGCAGTACTTC. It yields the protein CASSPSRWREQYF.

In nucleotides, the CDR3 is TGTGCCAGCAGCTTGGGGGACTACAATGAGCAGTTCTTC. Amino acids: CASSLGDYNEQFF. V is TRBV13 and J is TRBJ2-1; the D gene could be TRBD1 or TRBD2 (5 bases each). V dropped 3 bases and J dropped 3 bases, with 6 bases sitting between them. Germline V gene lookup returns CDR1 PRHDT and CDR2 FYEKMQ (reference sequence). The CDR3 loop spans 13 amino acids.

The CDR3 DNA is TGTGCCTGGAGTGGGGGAGGGGGCCTGATAGAAGCTTTCTTT. It specifies CAWSGGGGLIEAFF. The V and J genes are TRBV30 and TRBJ1-1; 7 nucleotides agree with TRBD1. Looked up from germline, CDR1 is GTSNPN and CDR2 is SVGIG (reference sequence). Germline trimming cut 1 base from V and 8 bases from J; bases unmatched to any gene: 10. This CDR3 region has 14 residues.

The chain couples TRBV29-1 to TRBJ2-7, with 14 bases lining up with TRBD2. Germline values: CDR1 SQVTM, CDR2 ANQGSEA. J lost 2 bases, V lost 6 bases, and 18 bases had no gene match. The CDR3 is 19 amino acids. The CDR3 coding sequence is TGCAGCGTCGATATCCCGACTAGCGGGGGGGGGAACTACGCCTACGAGCAGTACTTC. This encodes CSVDIPTSGGGNYAYEQYF.

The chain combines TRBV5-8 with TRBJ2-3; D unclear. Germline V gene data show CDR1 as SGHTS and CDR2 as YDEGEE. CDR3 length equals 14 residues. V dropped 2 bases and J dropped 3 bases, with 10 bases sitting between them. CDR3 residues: CASSFASGTDTQYF. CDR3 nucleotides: TGTGCCAGCAGCTTCGCCTCCGGAACAGATACGCAGTATTTT. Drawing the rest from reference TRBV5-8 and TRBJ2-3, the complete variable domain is EAGVTQSPTHLIKTRGQQATLRCSPISGHTSVYWYQQALGLGLQFLLWYDEGEERNRGNFPPRFSGRQFPNYSSELNVNALELEDSALYLCASSFASGTDTQYFGPGTRLTVL.

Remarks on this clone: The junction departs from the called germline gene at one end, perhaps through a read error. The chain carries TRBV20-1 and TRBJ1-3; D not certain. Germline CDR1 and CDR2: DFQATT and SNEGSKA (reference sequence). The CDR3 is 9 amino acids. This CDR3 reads CSRRTWSSF. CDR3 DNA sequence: TGCAGTAGAAGAACATGGAGCAGTTTT.

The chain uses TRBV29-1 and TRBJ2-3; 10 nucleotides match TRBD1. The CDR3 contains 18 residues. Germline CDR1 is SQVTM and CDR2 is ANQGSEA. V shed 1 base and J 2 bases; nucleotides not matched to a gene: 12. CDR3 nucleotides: TGCAGCGTTGAAGGTGACCGGGACAGGGGAACATTCACAGATACGCAGTATTTT. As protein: CSVEGDRDRGTFTDTQYF.

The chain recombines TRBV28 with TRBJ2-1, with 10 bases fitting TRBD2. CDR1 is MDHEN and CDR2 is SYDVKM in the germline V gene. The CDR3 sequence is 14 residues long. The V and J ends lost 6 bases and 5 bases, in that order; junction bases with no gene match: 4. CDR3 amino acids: CASRVSGGNNEQFF. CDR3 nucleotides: TGTGCCAGCAGGGTTAGCGGGGGGAACAATGAGCAGTTCTTC. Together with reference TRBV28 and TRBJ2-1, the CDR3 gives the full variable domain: DVKVTQSSRYLVKRTGEKVFLECVQDMDHENMFWYRQDPGLGLRLIYFSYDVKMKEKGDIPEGYSVSREKKERFSLILESASTNQTSMYLCASRVSGGNNEQFFGPGTRLTVL.

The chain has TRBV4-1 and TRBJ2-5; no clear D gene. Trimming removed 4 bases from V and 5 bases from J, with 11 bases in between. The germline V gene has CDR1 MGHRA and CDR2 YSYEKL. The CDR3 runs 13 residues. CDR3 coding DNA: TGCGCCAGCAGCCCATCTCCCAGGGAGACCCAGTACTTC. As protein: CASSPSPRETQYF.

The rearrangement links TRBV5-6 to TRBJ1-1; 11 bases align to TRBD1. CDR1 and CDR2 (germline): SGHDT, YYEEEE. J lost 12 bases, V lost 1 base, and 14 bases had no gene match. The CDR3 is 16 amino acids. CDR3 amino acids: CASSLKGQGVLGESFF. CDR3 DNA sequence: TGTGCCAGCAGCTTGAAGGGACAGGGGGTCCTTGGGGAATCTTTCTTT.

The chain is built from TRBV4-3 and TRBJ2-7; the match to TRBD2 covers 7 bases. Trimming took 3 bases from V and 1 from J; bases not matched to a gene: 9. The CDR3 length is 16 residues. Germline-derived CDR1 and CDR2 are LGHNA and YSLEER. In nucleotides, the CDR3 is TGCGCCAGCAGCCAGGACTACCGCGGGGGTTCCTACGAGCAGTACTTC. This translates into CASSQDYRGGSYEQYF.

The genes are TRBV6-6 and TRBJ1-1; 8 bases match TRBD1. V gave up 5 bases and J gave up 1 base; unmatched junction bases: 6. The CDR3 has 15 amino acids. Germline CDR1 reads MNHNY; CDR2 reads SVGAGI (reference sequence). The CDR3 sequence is CASSVRGPGNTEAFF. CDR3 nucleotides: TGTGCCAGCAGTGTCAGGGGGCCTGGGAACACTGAAGCTTTCTTT.

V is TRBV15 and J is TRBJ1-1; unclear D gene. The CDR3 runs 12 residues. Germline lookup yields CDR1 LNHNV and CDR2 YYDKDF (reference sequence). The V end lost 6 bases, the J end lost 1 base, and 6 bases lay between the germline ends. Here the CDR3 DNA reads TGTGCCACCAGGGATGGGAACACTGAAGCTTTCTTT. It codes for CATRDGNTEAFF.

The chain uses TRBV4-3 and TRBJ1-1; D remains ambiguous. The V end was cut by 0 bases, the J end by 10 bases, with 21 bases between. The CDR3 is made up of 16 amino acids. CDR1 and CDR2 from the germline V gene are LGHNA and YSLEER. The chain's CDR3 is CASSQDAGRLNSGAFF. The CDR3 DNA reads TGCGCCAGCAGCCAAGATGCGGGCAGGCTCAACTCGGGAGCTTTCTTT.

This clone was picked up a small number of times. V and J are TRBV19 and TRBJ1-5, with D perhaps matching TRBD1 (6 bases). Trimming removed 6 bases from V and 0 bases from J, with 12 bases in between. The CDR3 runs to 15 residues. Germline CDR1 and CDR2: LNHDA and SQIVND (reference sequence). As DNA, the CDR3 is TGTGCCAGTAGGGAAGCAGGGGTTAGCAATCAGCCCCAGCATTTT. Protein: CASREAGVSNQPQHF. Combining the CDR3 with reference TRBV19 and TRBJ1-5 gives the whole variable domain DGGITQSPKYLFRKEGQNVTLSCEQNLNHDAMYWYRQDPGQGLRLIYYSQIVNDFQKGDIAEGYSVSREKKESFPLTVTSAQKNPTAFYLCASREAGVSNQPQHFGDGTRLSIL.

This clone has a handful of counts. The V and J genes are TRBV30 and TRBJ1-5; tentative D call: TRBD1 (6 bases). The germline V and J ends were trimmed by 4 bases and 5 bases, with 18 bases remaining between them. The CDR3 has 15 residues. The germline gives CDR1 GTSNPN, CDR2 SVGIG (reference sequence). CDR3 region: CAWKPRGRGDQPQHF. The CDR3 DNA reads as TGTGCCTGGAAGCCTCGGGGGCGCGGTGATCAGCCCCAGCATTTT.

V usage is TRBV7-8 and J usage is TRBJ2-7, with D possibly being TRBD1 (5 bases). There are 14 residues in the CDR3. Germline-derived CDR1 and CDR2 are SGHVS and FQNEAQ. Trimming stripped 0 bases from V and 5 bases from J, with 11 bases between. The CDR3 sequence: CASSLATGSDEQYF. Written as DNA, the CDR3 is TGTGCCAGCAGCTTAGCTACAGGATCGGACGAGCAGTACTTC. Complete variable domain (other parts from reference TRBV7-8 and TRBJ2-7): GAGVSQSPRYKVAKRGQDVALRCDPISGHVSLFWYQQALGQGPEFLTYFQNEAQLDKSGLPSDRFFAERPEGSVSTLKIQRTQQEDSAVYLCASSLATGSDEQYFGPGTRLTVT.

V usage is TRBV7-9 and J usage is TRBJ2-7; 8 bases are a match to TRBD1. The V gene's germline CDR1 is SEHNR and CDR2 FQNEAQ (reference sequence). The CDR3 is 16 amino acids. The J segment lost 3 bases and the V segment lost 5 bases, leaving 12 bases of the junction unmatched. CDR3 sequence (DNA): TGTGCCAGCAGCGACTCGACAGGGGAAATTAGCTACGAGCAGTACTTC. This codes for CASSDSTGEISYEQYF.

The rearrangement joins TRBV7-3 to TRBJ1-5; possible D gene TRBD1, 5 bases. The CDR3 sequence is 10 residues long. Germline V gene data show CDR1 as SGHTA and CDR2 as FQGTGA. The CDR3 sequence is CRDRGGSQHF. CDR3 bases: TGTCGAGATAGGGGCGGGAGCCAGCATTTT.

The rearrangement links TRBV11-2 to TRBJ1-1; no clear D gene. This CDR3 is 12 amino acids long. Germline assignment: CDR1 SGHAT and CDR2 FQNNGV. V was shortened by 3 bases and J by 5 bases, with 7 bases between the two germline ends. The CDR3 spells CASSFRETEAFF. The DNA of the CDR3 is TGTGCCAGCAGCTTTCGGGAGACTGAAGCTTTCTTT.

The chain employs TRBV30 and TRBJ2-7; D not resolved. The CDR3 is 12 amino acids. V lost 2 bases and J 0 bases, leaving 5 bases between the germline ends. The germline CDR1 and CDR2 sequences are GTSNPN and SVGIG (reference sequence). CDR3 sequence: CAWSIGSYEQYF. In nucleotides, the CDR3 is TGTGCCTGGAGTATAGGCTCCTACGAGCAGTACTTC.

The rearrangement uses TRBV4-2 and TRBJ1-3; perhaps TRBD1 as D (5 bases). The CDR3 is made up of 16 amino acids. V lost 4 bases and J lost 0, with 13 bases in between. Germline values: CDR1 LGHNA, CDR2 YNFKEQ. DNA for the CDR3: TGTGCCAGCAGCCTTTCCAGGGAAATCTCTGGAAACACCATATATTTT. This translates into CASSLSREISGNTIYF.

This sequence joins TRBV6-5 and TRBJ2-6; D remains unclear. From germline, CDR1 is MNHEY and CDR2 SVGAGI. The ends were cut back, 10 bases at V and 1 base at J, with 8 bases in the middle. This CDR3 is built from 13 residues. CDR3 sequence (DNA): TGTGCCACCACGGCGTCTGGGGCCAACGTCCTGACTTTC. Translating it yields CATTASGANVLTF.

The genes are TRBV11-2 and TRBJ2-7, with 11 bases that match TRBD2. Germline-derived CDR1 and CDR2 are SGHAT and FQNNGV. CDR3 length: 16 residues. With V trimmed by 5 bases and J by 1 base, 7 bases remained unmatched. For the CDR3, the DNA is TGTGCCAGCAGCGATTCTAGCGGGGGGTATTCCTACGAGCAGTACTTC. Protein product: CASSDSSGGYSYEQYF.

The CDR3 coding sequence is TGTGCCAGCACCACGGCCACCCGGGGGAGAGGGAAGAACACTGAAGCTTTCTTT. Amino acid sequence: CASTTATRGRGKNTEAFF. This chain uses TRBV11-1 with TRBJ1-1; perhaps TRBD1 as D (5 bases). V was clipped by 7 bases and J by 1 base, with 25 bases between them. Germline V gives CDR1 SGHAT, CDR2 FQDESV (reference sequence). This CDR3 is 18 amino acids long.

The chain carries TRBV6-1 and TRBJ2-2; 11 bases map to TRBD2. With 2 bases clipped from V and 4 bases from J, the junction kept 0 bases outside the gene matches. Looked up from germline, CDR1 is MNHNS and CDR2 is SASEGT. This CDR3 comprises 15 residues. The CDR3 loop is CASSELAGGTGELFF. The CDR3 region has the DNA TGTGCCAGCAGTGAACTAGCGGGGGGCACCGGGGAGCTGTTTTTT.